Following are 28 T cell receptor beta chains from one sample sequenced in a study of PD-L1 blockade in urothelial cancer. Some clones are missing from TCRdb's copy, which holds only in-frame ones; the method was immunoSEQ multiplex PCR. This sample has 53,000 or so clones, with approximately 83% found just once. The sequencing here drew on PBMCs, taken around atezolizumab (anti-PD-L1) treatment. The receptors stem from a man aged 55 to 70 with urothelial cancer.

The chain joins TRBV28 to TRBJ2-3, with 10 bases aligning to TRBD1. V trimming: 9 bases; J trimming: 4 bases; junction bases outside the gene matches: 4. The CDR3 contains 13 residues. The V gene's germline CDR1 is MDHEN and CDR2 SYDVKM. The chain's CDR3 is CASRDRGPDTQYF. The DNA for the CDR3 is TGTGCCAGTAGGGACAGGGGTCCAGATACGCAGTATTTT.

In nucleotides, the CDR3 is TGTGCCAGCAGCCGACAGGGAGCTAATGAAAAACTGTTTTTT. It translates to CASSRQGANEKLFF. The chain couples TRBV5-4 to TRBJ1-4; TRBD1 matches at 7 bases. Trimming removed 4 bases from V and 3 bases from J; junction bases left unmatched: 3. The germline V gene encodes CDR1 SGHNT and CDR2 YYREEE (reference sequence). The CDR3 has 14 amino acids.

This clone was detected once. The CDR3 loop is CASSPATGGGNTIYF. The DNA for the CDR3 is TGTGCCAGCTCACCAGCGACAGGGGGCGGAAACACCATATATTTT. The rearrangement uses TRBV18 and TRBJ1-3; 10 bases are a match to TRBD1. The V and J ends lost 2 bases and 4 bases, in that order; junction bases with no gene match: 2. Germline CDR1 and CDR2: KGHSH and LQKENI. This CDR3 region has 15 residues. Full variable domain (outside the CDR3, taken from reference TRBV18 and TRBJ1-3): NAGVMQNPRHLVRRRGQEARLRCSPMKGHSHVYWYRQLPEEGLKFMVYLQKENIIDESGMPKERFSAEFPKEGPSILRIQQVVRGDSAAYFCASSPATGGGNTIYFGEGSWLTVV.

This clone was detected ten times or more. The rearrangement uses TRBV10-3 and TRBJ2-7, with D possibly being TRBD1 (6 bases). CDR3 length: 14 residues. The V gene's germline CDR1 is ENHRY and CDR2 SYGVKD. V lost 6 bases, J lost 3 bases, and 15 bases lay in between. For the CDR3, the DNA is TGTGCCATCAGGGAGGACTCACAGGGCTACGAGCAGTACTTC. Amino acid sequence: CAIREDSQGYEQYF.

The rearrangement links TRBV27 to TRBJ1-2; a weak D match, TRBD1 (5 bases). Per the germline V gene, CDR1 is MNHEY and CDR2 is SMNVEV (reference sequence). CDR3 length: 14 residues. Trimming removed 3 bases at V and 6 bases at J, with 14 bases between. CDR3 loop: CASSLGGTLHGYTF. The DNA for the CDR3 is TGTGCCAGCAGTTTGGGCGGGACTTTGCATGGCTACACCTTC.

This clone came up once. The chain links TRBV30 to TRBJ1-5; D not certain. Germline CDR1 GTSNPN, CDR2 SVGIG (reference sequence). With 0 bases removed from V and 2 bases from J, the gap between germline ends came to 8 bases. This CDR3 comprises 14 residues. CDR3 amino acids: CAWSVRLGNQPQHF. The CDR3 bases are TGTGCCTGGAGTGTACGACTAGGCAATCAGCCCCAGCATTTT.

V gene TRBV7-9 combines with J gene TRBJ2-7, with D perhaps TRBD1 (5 bases). V was clipped by 0 bases and J by 6 bases, with 15 bases between them. CDR3 length equals 15 residues. Germline V lookup: CDR1 SEHNR, CDR2 FQNEAQ (reference sequence). The CDR3 DNA is TGTGCCAGCAGCTTAGCGCAGGAAACAGGCGGCGAGCAGTACTTC. Residues: CASSLAQETGGEQYF.

The chain carries TRBV10-3 and TRBJ2-1; unclear D gene. V was clipped by 3 bases and J by 0 bases, with 9 bases between them. Germline V gene data show CDR1 as ENHRY and CDR2 as SYGVKD. This CDR3 is built from 15 residues. The CDR3, as DNA: TGTGCCATCAGTGACTACCCTAGCTCCTACAATGAGCAGTTCTTC. This gives the protein CAISDYPSSYNEQFF.

This clone showed up just once. The chain couples TRBV5-1 to TRBJ2-5; the D is unclear. Germline-derived CDR1 and CDR2 are SGHRS and YFSETQ. V was trimmed by 5 bases and J by 1 base, leaving 6 bases between them. This CDR3 region has 12 residues. The CDR3 reads CASSASQETQYF. CDR3 nucleotide sequence: TGCGCCAGCAGTGCCAGCCAAGAGACCCAGTACTTC.

In this sample, this clone turned up once. The chain carries TRBV11-2 and TRBJ1-2; tentatively, D is TRBD1 (6 bases). V lost 8 bases, J lost 8 bases, and 24 bases lay in between. Per germline, CDR1 SGHAT and CDR2 FQNNGV. CDR3 length: 15 residues. The CDR3 reads CASSLRSDARGGYTF. Here the CDR3 DNA reads TGTGCCAGCTCCCTCAGGAGCGACGCCAGGGGCGGCTACACCTTC.

The V call is TRBV27, the J call TRBJ2-3; TRBD1 matches 8 bases. Germline trimming cut 11 bases from V and 2 bases from J; bases unmatched to any gene: 6. Germline V lookup: CDR1 MNHEY, CDR2 SMNVEV (reference sequence). CDR3 length: 13 amino acids. The CDR3 sequence: CAARGLNTDTQYF. CDR3 DNA: TGTGCCGCCAGGGGGCTCAACACAGATACGCAGTATTTT.

This clone occurred once. The rearrangement links TRBV4-1 to TRBJ1-1; D not certain. This CDR3 is 18 amino acids long. Trimming shortened V by 4 bases and J by 3 bases, and 24 bases separated the two germline ends. Germline V lookup: CDR1 MGHRA, CDR2 YSYEKL. CDR3 DNA: TGCGCCAGCAGCCCCTTAGGTCGGAGGTTGCGTGGGGACACTGAAGCTTTCTTT. Protein: CASSPLGRRLRGDTEAFF.

This chain joins TRBV30 and TRBJ2-1; D not resolved. This CDR3 comprises 11 residues. Germline V gene data show CDR1 as GTSNPN and CDR2 as SVGIG (reference sequence). Trimming stripped 4 bases from V and 6 bases from J, with 7 bases between. CDR3 DNA: TGTGCCTGGACAGGTTCCAATGAGCAGTTCTTC. This sequence encodes CAWTGSNEQFF.

The CDR3 DNA reads as TGTGCCAGCAGTTCCTACTACAATGAGCAGTTCTTC. Translated, it gives CASSSYYNEQFF. V usage is TRBV28 and J usage is TRBJ2-1; D is unresolved. The CDR3 covers 12 residues. V shed 4 bases and J shed 3 bases, with 4 bases lying between them. Germline V gene data show CDR1 as MDHEN and CDR2 as SYDVKM.

The rearrangement joins TRBV7-8 to TRBJ2-1; D possibly corresponds to TRBD1 (5 bases). V gave up 2 bases and J gave up 4 bases, with 12 bases separating them. Germline V gene data show CDR1 as SGHVS and CDR2 as FQNEAQ. CDR3 length: 15 amino acids. CDR3 sequence reads: CASSLRFRGYNEQFF. The CDR3 DNA follows: TGTGCCAGCAGCTTAAGGTTTAGGGGATACAATGAGCAGTTCTTC.

CDR3 DNA sequence: TGTGCCAGTAGTATGGGGAGGAACACTGAAGCTTTCTTT. It translates to CASSMGRNTEAFF. V and J are TRBV19 and TRBJ1-1, with no clear D. CDR3 size: 13 residues. V was pared by 3 bases and J by 1 base, with 6 bases between. Looked up from germline, CDR1 is LNHDA and CDR2 is SQIVND (reference sequence).

The chain employs TRBV4-1 and TRBJ2-7, with 12 bases aligning to TRBD2. The V gene end was trimmed by 2 bases and the J gene end by 0 bases; junction bases not matched to a gene: 2. Germline V gives CDR1 MGHRA, CDR2 YSYEKL. CDR3 size: 16 residues. DNA for the CDR3: TGCGCCAGCAGCCAATCGACTAGCGGGAGCTCCTACGAGCAGTACTTC. This translates into CASSQSTSGSSYEQYF.

The gene calls are TRBV5-1 and TRBJ2-7, with D perhaps TRBD2 (6 bases). From germline, CDR1 is SGHRS and CDR2 YFSETQ. Trimming shortened V by 0 bases and J by 5 bases, and 6 bases separated the two germline ends. This CDR3 has 12 residues. This CDR3 is CASSLGGDEQYF. The CDR3 DNA is TGCGCCAGCAGCTTGGGCGGGGACGAGCAGTACTTC. The full variable domain, in which reference TRBV5-1 and TRBJ2-7 provide the parts outside the CDR3, is KAGVTQTPRYLIKTRGQQVTLSCSPISGHRSVSWYQQTPGQGLQFLFEYFSETQRNKGNFPGRFSGRQFSNSRSEMNVSTLELGDSALYLCASSLGGDEQYFGPGTRLTVT.

The chain employs TRBV5-5 and TRBJ2-7, with 10 bases that match TRBD1. With V trimmed by 3 bases and J by 0 bases, 3 bases remained unmatched. CDR1 and CDR2 from the germline V gene are SGHKS and YYEKEE (reference sequence). CDR3 length: 15 residues. The chain's CDR3 is CASSWDRGASYEQYF. The CDR3 region has the DNA TGTGCCAGCAGCTGGGACAGGGGAGCCTCCTACGAGCAGTACTTC. The full variable domain, completed using reference TRBV5-5 and TRBJ2-7, is DAGVTQSPTHLIKTRGQQVTLRCSPISGHKSVSWYQQVLGQGPQFIFQYYEKEERGRGNFPDRFSARQFPNYSSELNVNALLLGDSALYLCASSWDRGASYEQYFGPGTRLTVT.

The chain combines TRBV11-2 with TRBJ2-7, with TRBD2 identical over 8 bases. CDR3 length: 14 amino acids. V lost 3 bases to trimming and J lost 3 bases; unmatched junction nucleotides: 4. The V gene's germline CDR1 is SGHAT and CDR2 FQNNGV. CDR3 nucleotide sequence: TGTGCCAGCAGCTTTTTTAGCGGGAACTACGAGCAGTACTTC. Translated, it gives CASSFFSGNYEQYF. Filled out from reference TRBV11-2 and TRBJ2-7, the complete variable domain reads EAGVAQSPRYKIIEKRQSVAFWCNPISGHATLYWYQQILGQGPKLLIQFQNNGVVDDSQLPKDRFSAERLKGVDSTLKIQPAKLEDSAVYLCASSFFSGNYEQYFGPGTRLTVT.

V and J are TRBV7-8 and TRBJ2-7, with D possibly matching TRBD2 (7 bases). The CDR3 contains 16 residues. The germline V gene encodes CDR1 SGHVS and CDR2 FQNEAQ. Trimming shortened V by 4 bases and J by 6 bases, and 22 bases separated the two germline ends. CDR3 nucleotide sequence: TGTGCCAGCAGCTCCGGGGAGGGGGGGAATTCCCTCGAGCAGTACTTC. Its protein is CASSSGEGGNSLEQYF.

The V gene is TRBV28, the J gene TRBJ2-7; 9 bases map to TRBD1. Trimming cost V 6 bases and J 5 bases; bases outside gene matches: 8. There are 14 residues in the CDR3. In germline, CDR1 is MDHEN, CDR2 SYDVKM. CDR3 coding DNA: TGTGCCAGCAGAACGGGACAGGGTGGCCACGAGCAGTACTTC. Its protein is CASRTGQGGHEQYF.

The chain employs TRBV10-3 and TRBJ2-3, with TRBD2 matching 10 bases. Trimming at V came to 3 bases and at J to 8 bases, leaving 8 bases not matched to a gene. The CDR3 totals 15 residues. Germline V gene sequence: CDR1 ENHRY, CDR2 SYGVKD. Here the CDR3 DNA reads TGTGCCATCAGTGAAGCTAGCGGGAGATCTGCTACGCAGTATTTT. Its translation is CAISEASGRSATQYF.

This clone was recorded only once. The chain couples TRBV7-3 to TRBJ1-6; D ambiguous. Trimming took off 6 bases at V and 5 bases at J, with 8 bases between the two ends. This CDR3 spans 13 amino acids. Germline V gives CDR1 SGHTA, CDR2 FQGTGA. The CDR3 nucleotides read TGTGCCAGCAGGTCCCAGAATAATTCACCCCTCCACTTT. This gives the protein CASRSQNNSPLHF.

The chain couples TRBV2 to TRBJ1-6, with D possibly TRBD1 on 6 matching bases. CDR1 and CDR2 (germline): SNHLY, FYNNEI. The germline V and J ends were trimmed by 6 bases and 6 bases, with 15 bases remaining between them. The CDR3 runs to 15 residues. Written as DNA, the CDR3 is TGTGCCAGCAGAGAATTGGACAGTCTTAATTCACCCCTCCACTTT. This translates into CASRELDSLNSPLHF.

The rearrangement joins TRBV5-4 to TRBJ1-4, with a weak D call TRBD1 (5 bases). V shed 4 bases and J shed 8 bases, with 12 bases lying between them. Germline V lookup: CDR1 SGHNT, CDR2 YYREEE (reference sequence). The CDR3 spans 13 residues. The CDR3 sequence is CASSGDFGEKLFF. As DNA, the CDR3 is TGTGCCAGCAGCGGGGACTTTGGGGAAAAACTGTTTTTT.

The chain recombines TRBV5-3 with TRBJ1-3; D is unresolved. TRBV5-3 is marked as an open reading frame, function uncertain. Trimming stripped 7 bases from V and 15 bases from J, with 29 bases between. CDR3 length: 15 amino acids. The CDR3 DNA follows: TGTGCCAGACCGCCTTCGGGCAGTCGCGAGGAGGACCAATATTTT. Translation: CARPPSGSREEDQYF.

The V and J genes are TRBV7-6 and TRBJ2-3, with 8 bases fitting TRBD1. CDR1 SGHVS and CDR2 FNYEAQ come from the germline V gene. Germline trimming cut 0 bases from V and 8 bases from J; bases unmatched to any gene: 4. The CDR3 runs 14 residues. CDR3 protein: CASSLAGQVGTQYF. The CDR3 DNA sequence: TGTGCCAGCAGCTTAGCGGGACAGGTTGGTACGCAGTATTTT.